This TCR beta chain was retrieved from a study of blood T cell repertoires in COVID-19 (dated by TCRdb to 2020 to 2022). Concerning the study at large: Samples from collaborators originated in the United States, Italy and Spain and spanned both the acute and convalescent phases of COVID-19. The material from the prospective study consisted of cDNA or gDNA derived from T cells, B-cell-depleted T cells, or PBMCs. The dataset comprised deeply sampled blood TCRbeta repertoires from subjects exposed to, actively infected with, or recovered from COVID-19. The repertoires were released in a freely available public database meant as a resource for research on the immune response to SARS-CoV-2. The samples were drawn from the first 160 participants of the ongoing ImmuneRACE study and from 1,254 subjects provided by 6 global collaborators. The sample metadata nearly always contained a de-identified subject ID, COVID-19 status, age in years and sex. Where available, HLA class I and class II types were obtained from metadata supplied by the sample provider rather than from assay-based typing.

The immunoSEQ Assay, a bias-controlled multiplex PCR, was used to amplify TCRbeta CDR3 regions from genomic DNA. Under the source paper's analysis protocol: Nucleated cell counts per sample were estimated from amplification of reference gene primers within the assay. To quantify the absolute abundance of each unique TCRbeta CDR3 rearrangement, sequence reads were collapsed and filtered. For each sample, productive Simpson clonality was calculated as the square root of Simpson's diversity index across productive rearrangements. As stored in TCRdb, this immuneACCESS dataset retains in-frame rearrangements with V and J assigned. A fraction of the clones does not appear; measured against another copy, unresolved V genes explain less than half of the discrepancy, and the remainder lacks a known reason. The V and J calls and clone size are taken from that table; D and trimming were inferred from the DNA. The table for this sample lists about 200,000 clones; 65% to 90% of them were counted only once. Around 4.5% of the sample goes to the ten largest clones.

In the prospective study, participants were roughly 18 to 95 years old, resided in about two dozen geographic areas of the United States, and were enrolled through a virtual design. In the prospective study, cohorts were assigned on the basis of participant-reported clinical history obtained from a screening survey and a study questionnaire. Exposed participants were defined as having been in contact with someone with a PCR-confirmed or clinician-diagnosed COVID-19 case within 2 weeks of study entry. Each participant in the prospective study had whole blood, serum and a nasopharyngeal or oropharyngeal swab collected by mobile phlebotomists. Additional blood draws and questionnaires over an approximately two-month period could optionally be provided by prospective study participants. Before DNA extraction, prospective study blood samples were shipped either frozen or at room temperature. The CDR3 has 15 amino acids, counting the end cysteine and phenylalanine. Of the read, only the CDR3 DNA is kept; its 45 bases are in frame from base 1. Taken from the germline V gene, the CDR1 and CDR2 loops are SGHRS and YFSETQ. The germline ends are 13 bases apart after V is trimmed by 4 bases and J by 2 bases.

This clone was detected a few times. This receptor's antigen is unknown. Base qualities are not at hand, and no much larger clone is one base apart. General conclusions and limits of the study: How much clinical and demographic metadata was included differed by source and by participant, and the metadata was provided uncurated.

The sequence is built from TRBV5-1 and TRBJ1-5; TRBD1 might be the D gene, on 5 matching bases. The TCR originated in a young woman who had been exposed to COVID-19. The sample was PBMCs or T cells enriched from blood (not recorded which). In nucleotides, the sequence is TGCGCCAGCAGCCTTTCATGGGGCGGCAATCAGCCCCAGCATTTT. It specifies CASSLSWGGNQPQHF.